Given below is one T cell receptor (beta chain) in context. CDR1 and CDR2 (germline): DFQATT, SNEGSKA (reference sequence). V shed 1 base and J 2 bases; nucleotides not matched to a gene: 8. This CDR3 region has 16 residues. This sample is drawn from a study of T cells after yellow fever vaccination. The overall study: Fractions low in cell number were prepared with SMART-Seq v4 Ultra Low Input.

Researchers made TCR cDNA using 5'RACE template switching, and this step added a universal primer site and UMIs. TCRdb re-derived calls from the 5' RACE reads in MiXCR, one entry per CDR3 protein. The table lists 620,000 or so distinct CDR3 sequences, approximately 13% of them singletons. The TCR was taken from a man between 25 and 39 years old who received the YFV17D yellow fever vaccine. The specimen was PBMCs, collected on the day of the yellow fever booster vaccination. The chain has TRBV20-1 and TRBJ2-1; 7 bases line up with TRBD2. The CDR3 nucleotides read TGCAGTGCTAGAGCCCCCCTGGGGAGGGCCTACAATGAGCAGTTCTTC. This translates into CSARAPLGRAYNEQFF.